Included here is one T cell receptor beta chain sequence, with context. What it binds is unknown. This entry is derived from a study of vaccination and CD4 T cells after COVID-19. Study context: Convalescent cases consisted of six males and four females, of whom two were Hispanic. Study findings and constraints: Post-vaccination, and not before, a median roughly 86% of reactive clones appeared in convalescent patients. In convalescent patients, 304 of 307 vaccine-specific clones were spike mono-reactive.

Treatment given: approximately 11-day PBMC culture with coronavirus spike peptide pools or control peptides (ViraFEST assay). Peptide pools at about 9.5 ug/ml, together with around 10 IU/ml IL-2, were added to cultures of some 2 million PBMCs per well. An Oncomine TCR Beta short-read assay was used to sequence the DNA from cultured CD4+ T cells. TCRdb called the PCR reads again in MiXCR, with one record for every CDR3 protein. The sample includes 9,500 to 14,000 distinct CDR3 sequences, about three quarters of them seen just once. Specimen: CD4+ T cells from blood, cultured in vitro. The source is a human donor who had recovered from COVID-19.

For the CDR3, the DNA is TGTGCCAGCAGTCAGGAACGGGGCTATGGCTACACCTTC. This encodes CASSQERGYGYTF. The chain has TRBV27 and TRBJ1-2; D not certain. Trimming cost V 5 bases and J 4 bases, with 11 bases left between them. Per germline, CDR1 MNHEY and CDR2 SMNVEV (reference sequence). This CDR3 spans 13 amino acids.